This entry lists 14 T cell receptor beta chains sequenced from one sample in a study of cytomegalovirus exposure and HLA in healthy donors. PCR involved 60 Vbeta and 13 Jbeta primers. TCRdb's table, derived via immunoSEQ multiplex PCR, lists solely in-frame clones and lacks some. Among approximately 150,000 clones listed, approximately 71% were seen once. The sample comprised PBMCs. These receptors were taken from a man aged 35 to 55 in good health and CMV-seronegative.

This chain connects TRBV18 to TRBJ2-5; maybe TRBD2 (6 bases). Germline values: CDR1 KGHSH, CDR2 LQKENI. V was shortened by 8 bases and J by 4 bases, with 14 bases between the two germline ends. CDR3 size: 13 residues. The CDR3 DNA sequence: TGTGCCAGCACGAAGGGACTGGGAGAGACCCAGTACTTC. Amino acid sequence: CASTKGLGETQYF.

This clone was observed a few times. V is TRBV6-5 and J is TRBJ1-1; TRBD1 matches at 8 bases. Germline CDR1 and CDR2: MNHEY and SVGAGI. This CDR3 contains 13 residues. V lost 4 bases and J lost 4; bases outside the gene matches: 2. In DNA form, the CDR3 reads TGTGCCAGCAGTTCTACAGGGGGCACTGAAGCTTTCTTT. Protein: CASSSTGGTEAFF.

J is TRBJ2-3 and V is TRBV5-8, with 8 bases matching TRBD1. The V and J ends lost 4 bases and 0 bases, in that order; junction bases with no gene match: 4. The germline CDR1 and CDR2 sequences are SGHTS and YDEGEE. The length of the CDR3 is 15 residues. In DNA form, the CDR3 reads TGTGCCAGCAGCATGGGACAGGCAAGCACAGATACGCAGTATTTT. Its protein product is CASSMGQASTDTQYF.

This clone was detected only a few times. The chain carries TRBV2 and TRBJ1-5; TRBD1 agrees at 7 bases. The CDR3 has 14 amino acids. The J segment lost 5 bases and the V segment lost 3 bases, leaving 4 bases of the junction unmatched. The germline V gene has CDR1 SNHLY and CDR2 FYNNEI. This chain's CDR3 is CASSEGQGDQPQHF. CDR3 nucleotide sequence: TGTGCCAGCAGTGAGGGCCAGGGGGATCAGCCCCAGCATTTT.

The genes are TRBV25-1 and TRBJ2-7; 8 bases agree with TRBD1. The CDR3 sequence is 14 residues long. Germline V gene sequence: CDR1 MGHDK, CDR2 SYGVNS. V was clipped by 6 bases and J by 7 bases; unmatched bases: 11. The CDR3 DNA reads TGTGCCAGCAGCCAGCCAGGGGGCCCTAAGGAGCAGTACTTC. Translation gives CASSQPGGPKEQYF.

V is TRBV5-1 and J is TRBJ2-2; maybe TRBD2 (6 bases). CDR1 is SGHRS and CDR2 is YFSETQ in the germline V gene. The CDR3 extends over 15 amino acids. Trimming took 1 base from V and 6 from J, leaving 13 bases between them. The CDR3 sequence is CASSLYGGSAGELFF. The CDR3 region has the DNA TGCGCCAGCAGCTTGTATGGGGGGAGCGCCGGGGAGCTGTTTTTT.

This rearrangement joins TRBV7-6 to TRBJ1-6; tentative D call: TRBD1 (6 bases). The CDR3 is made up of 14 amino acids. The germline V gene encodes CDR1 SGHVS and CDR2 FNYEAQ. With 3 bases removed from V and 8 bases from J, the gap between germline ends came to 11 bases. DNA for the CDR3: TGTGCCAGCAGCTTGCAAGGGGGGGATTCACCCCTCCACTTT. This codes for CASSLQGGDSPLHF.

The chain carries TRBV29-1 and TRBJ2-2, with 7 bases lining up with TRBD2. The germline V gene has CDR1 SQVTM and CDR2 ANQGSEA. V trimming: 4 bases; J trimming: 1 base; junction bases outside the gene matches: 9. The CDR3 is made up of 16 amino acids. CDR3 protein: CSVVFKVAGNTGELFF. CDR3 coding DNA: TGCAGCGTTGTATTTAAAGTAGCGGGGAACACCGGGGAGCTGTTTTTT.

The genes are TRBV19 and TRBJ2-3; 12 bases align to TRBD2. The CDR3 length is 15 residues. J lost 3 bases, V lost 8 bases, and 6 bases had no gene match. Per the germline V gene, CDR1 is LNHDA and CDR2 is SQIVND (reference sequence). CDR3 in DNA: TGTGCCAGTGTTGGACTAGCGGGGACGACAGATACGCAGTATTTT. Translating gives CASVGLAGTTDTQYF.

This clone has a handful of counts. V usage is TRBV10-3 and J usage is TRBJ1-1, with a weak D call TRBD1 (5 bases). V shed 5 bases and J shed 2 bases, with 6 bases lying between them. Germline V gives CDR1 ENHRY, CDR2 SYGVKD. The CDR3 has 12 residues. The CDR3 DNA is TGTGCCATCAGTACAGGTAACACTGAAGCTTTCTTT. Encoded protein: CAISTGNTEAFF.

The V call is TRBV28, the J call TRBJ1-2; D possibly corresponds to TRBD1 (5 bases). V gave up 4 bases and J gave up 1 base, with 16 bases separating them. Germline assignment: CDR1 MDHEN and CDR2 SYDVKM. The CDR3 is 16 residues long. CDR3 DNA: TGTGCCAGCAGTTCTACCCAGGGTAACGGTAACTATGGCTACACCTTC. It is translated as CASSSTQGNGNYGYTF.

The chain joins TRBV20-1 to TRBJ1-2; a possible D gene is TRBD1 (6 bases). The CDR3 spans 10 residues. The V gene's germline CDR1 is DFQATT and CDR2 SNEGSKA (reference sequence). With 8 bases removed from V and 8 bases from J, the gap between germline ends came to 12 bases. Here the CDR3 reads CSSGTGGYTF. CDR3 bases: TGCAGTTCAGGAACAGGGGGCTACACCTTC.

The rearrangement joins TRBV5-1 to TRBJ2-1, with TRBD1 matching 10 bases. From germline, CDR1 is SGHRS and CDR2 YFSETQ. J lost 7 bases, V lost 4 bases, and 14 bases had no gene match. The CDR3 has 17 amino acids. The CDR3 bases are TGCGCCAGCAGCGTCAGACTCCGGGACAGGGGTTATAATGAGCAGTTCTTC. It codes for CASSVRLRDRGYNEQFF.

CDR3: CASSSPGGLGNTIYF. The CDR3 DNA reads TGTGCCAGCAGCTCGCCCGGGGGGCTTGGAAACACCATATATTTT. The chain is built from TRBV7-2 and TRBJ1-3, with D possibly TRBD1 on 6 matching bases. The CDR3 totals 15 residues. Germline loops: CDR1 SGHTA, CDR2 FQGNSA. V gave up 4 bases and J gave up 3 bases, with 13 bases separating them.